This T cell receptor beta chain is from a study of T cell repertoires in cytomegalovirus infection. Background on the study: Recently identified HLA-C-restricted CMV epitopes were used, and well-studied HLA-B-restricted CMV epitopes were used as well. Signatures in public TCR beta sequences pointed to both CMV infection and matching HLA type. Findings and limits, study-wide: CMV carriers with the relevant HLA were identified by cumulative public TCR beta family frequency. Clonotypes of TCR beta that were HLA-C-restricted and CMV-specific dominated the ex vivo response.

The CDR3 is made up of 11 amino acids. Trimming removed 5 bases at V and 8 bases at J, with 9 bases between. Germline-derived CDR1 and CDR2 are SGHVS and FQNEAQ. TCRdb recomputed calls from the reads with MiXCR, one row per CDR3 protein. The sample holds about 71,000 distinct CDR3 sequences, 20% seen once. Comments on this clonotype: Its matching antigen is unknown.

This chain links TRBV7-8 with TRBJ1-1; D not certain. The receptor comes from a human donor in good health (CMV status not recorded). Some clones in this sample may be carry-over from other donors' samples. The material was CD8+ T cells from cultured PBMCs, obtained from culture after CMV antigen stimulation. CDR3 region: CASSTRKEAFF. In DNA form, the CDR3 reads TGTGCCAGCAGCACGAGGAAAGAAGCTTTCTTT.